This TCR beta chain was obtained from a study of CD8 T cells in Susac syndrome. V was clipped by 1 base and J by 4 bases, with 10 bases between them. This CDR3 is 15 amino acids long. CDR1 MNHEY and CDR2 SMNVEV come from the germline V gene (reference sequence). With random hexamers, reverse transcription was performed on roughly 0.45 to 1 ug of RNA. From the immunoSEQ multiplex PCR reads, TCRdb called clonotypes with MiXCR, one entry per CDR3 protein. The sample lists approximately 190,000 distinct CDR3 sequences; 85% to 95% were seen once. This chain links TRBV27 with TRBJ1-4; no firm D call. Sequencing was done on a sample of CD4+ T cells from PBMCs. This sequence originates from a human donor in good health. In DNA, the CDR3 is TGTGCCAGCAGTTTATTACGGACTATTAATGAAAAACTGTTTTTT. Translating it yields CASSLLRTINEKLFF.